This T cell receptor (beta chain) comes out of a study of T cells in Graves' hyperthyroidism and ophthalmopathy. With 1 base removed from V and 2 bases from J, the gap between germline ends came to 11 bases. The CDR3 loop spans 15 amino acids. The V gene's germline CDR1 is MGHRA and CDR2 YSYEKL. This clonotype has ten or more counts. RNA transcripts served as the template for amplifying TCR beta CDR3 regions. HTBI primers were employed in a first-round RT-PCR of the TCR CDR3. TCRdb reprocessed the multiplex PCR reads with MiXCR, giving one entry per CDR3 protein. The data contain nearly 750,000 distinct CDR3 sequences, 30% to 40% of them singletons.

This chain uses TRBV4-1 with TRBJ2-5; D is possibly TRBD2 (5 bases). The origin of this receptor is a woman aged 40 to 50 with Graves' hyperthyroidism. The material sequenced was blood. The CDR3 sequence: CASSQVRGRQETQYF. The DNA for the CDR3 is TGCGCCAGCAGCCAAGTCCGCGGGCGACAAGAGACCCAGTACTTC.